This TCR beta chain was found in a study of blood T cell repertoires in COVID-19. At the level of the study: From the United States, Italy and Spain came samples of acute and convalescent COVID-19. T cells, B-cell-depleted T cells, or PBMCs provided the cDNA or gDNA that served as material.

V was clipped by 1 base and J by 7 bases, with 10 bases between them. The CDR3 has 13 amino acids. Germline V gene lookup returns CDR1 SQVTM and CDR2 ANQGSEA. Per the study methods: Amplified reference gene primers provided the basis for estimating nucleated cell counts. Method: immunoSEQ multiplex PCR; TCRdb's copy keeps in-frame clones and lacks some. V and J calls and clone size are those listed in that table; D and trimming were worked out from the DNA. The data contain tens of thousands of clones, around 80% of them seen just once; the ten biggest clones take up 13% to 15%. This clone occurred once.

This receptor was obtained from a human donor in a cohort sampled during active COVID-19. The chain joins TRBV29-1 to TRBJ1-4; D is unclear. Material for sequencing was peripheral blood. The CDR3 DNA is TGCAGCGTTGAAGGACGAGGCGGTGAAAAACTGTTTTTT. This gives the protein CSVEGRGGEKLFF. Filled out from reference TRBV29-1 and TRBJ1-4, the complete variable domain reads SAVISQKPSRDICQRGTSLTIQCQVDSQVTMMFWYRQQPGQSLTLIATANQGSEATYESGFVIDKFPISRPNLTFSTLTVSNMSPEDSSIYLCSVEGRGGEKLFFGSGTQLSVL.